What follows are 8 T cell receptor beta chains derived from one specimen sequenced in a study of regulatory dendritic cells for organ transplantation. Allogeneic regulatory or mature dendritic cells were co-cultured for 5 days with CFSE-labeled sorted T cells at 1:10. Their antigens remain unidentified. Data came from immunoSEQ multiplex PCR; TCRdb stores just in-frame clones and leaves some out. This sample has about 11,000 clones, with 60% to 85% found just once. The sample taken for sequencing was memory CD4+ T cells from blood cultured with regulatory dendritic cells. Subset specified: CD45RO+ memory T cells. The source is a human donor in good health.

This clone was counted between two and nine times. The chain employs TRBV5-1 and TRBJ2-7, with TRBD2 identical over 16 bases. This CDR3 is built from 15 residues. Germline V gives CDR1 SGHRS, CDR2 YFSETQ. The ends lost 4 bases at V and 7 bases at J; junction bases unmatched: 5. CDR3 region: CASSEGLAGGLEQYF. The CDR3 DNA reads as TGCGCCAGCAGCGAGGGACTAGCGGGGGGGCTTGAGCAGTACTTC.

The chain couples TRBV7-2 to TRBJ2-7; 7 bases line up with TRBD2. Trimming at V came to 0 bases and at J to 2 bases, leaving 7 bases not matched to a gene. The germline V gene encodes CDR1 SGHTA and CDR2 FQGNSA. The CDR3 length is 16 residues. The CDR3 is CASSLAPSGETYEQYF. CDR3 DNA sequence: TGTGCCAGCAGCTTAGCTCCGAGCGGGGAGACCTACGAGCAGTACTTC.

This clone was detected only a few times. V is TRBV7-2 and J is TRBJ2-5, with TRBD2 as a possible D gene (7 bases). The V and J ends lost 10 bases and 3 bases respectively, with 18 bases between them. The germline gives CDR1 SGHTA, CDR2 FQGNSA. The CDR3 totals 14 residues. CDR3 protein: CAISRGGREETQYF. The CDR3 coding sequence is TGTGCCATCTCTAGGGGGGGCCGCGAAGAGACCCAGTACTTC.

This clone was seen just once. V is TRBV9 and J is TRBJ2-3; 10 positions match TRBD1. V shed 9 bases, J shed 2 bases, and the junction held 9 bases outside the gene matches. Per the germline V gene, CDR1 is SGDLS and CDR2 is YYNGEE. This CDR3 comprises 15 residues. The CDR3 DNA sequence: TGTGCCACCAACAAGGGACAGGGGAACACAGATACGCAGTATTTT. Protein product: CATNKGQGNTDTQYF. Variable domain in full (rest from reference TRBV9 and TRBJ2-3): DSGVTQTPKHLITATGQRVTLRCSPRSGDLSVYWYQQSLDQGLQFLIQYYNGEERAKGNILERFSAQQFPDLHSELNLSSLELGDSALYFCATNKGQGNTDTQYFGPGTRLTVL.

The CDR3, as DNA: TGTGCCAGCAGCAAAGAATCCGGACTAGCGGGGGGGCTCGAGCAGTACTTC. Residues: CASSKESGLAGGLEQYF. The rearrangement links TRBV21-1 to TRBJ2-7; the D call of TRBD2 is as the table states it, not checked on the DNA. TRBV21-1 is given as a pseudogene. The CDR3 length is 17 residues.

CDR3 amino acids: CASSSPPGEGGYNEQFF. The CDR3 DNA sequence: TGTGCCAGCAGCTCCCCCCCGGGGGAAGGTGGATACAATGAGCAGTTCTTC. The chain joins TRBV5-4 to TRBJ2-1; perhaps TRBD2 as D (6 bases). Germline V gene data show CDR1 as SGHNT and CDR2 as YYREEE (reference sequence). This CDR3 comprises 17 residues. Deletions cut 3 bases from V and 4 bases from J, with 20 bases between.

The rearrangement uses TRBV4-1 and TRBJ2-5; 12 bases are a match to TRBD2. The CDR3 runs 18 residues. CDR1 and CDR2 from the germline V gene are MGHRA and YSYEKL. Trimming took 0 bases from V and 7 from J; bases not matched to a gene: 12. For the CDR3, the DNA is TGCGCCAGCAGCCAAGATGAATTTACTAGCGGGGGGTCAGCGACCCAGTACTTC. Its protein is CASSQDEFTSGGSATQYF.

The chain links TRBV10-1 to TRBJ1-5, with 8 positions matching TRBD1. After removal of 8 bases from V and 7 bases from J, the junction contained 7 bases not matched to a gene. This CDR3 contains 13 residues. Germline V gives CDR1 WNHNN, CDR2 SYGVQD (reference sequence). The CDR3 DNA follows: TGCGCCAGCGTCAGGGGGCTGGAGCAGCCCCAGCATTTT. Translation gives CASVRGLEQPQHF.